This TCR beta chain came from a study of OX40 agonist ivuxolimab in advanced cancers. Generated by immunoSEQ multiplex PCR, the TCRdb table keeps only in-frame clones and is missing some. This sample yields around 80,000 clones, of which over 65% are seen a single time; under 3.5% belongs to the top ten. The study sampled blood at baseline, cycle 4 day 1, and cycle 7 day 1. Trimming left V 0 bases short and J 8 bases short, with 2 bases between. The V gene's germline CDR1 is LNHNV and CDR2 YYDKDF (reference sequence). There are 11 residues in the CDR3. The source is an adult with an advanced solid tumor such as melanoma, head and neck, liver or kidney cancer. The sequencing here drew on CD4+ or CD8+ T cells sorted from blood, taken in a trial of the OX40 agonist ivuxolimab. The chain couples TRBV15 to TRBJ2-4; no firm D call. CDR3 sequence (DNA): TGTGCCACCAGCAGAGATCACATTCAGTACTTC. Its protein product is CATSRDHIQYF. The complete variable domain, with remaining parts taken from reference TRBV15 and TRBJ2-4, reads DAMVIQNPRYQVTQFGKPVTLSCSQTLNHNVMYWYQQKSSQAPKLLFHYYDKDFNNEADTPDNFQSRRPNTSFCFLDIRSPGLGDTAMYLCATSRDHIQYFGAGTRLSVL.